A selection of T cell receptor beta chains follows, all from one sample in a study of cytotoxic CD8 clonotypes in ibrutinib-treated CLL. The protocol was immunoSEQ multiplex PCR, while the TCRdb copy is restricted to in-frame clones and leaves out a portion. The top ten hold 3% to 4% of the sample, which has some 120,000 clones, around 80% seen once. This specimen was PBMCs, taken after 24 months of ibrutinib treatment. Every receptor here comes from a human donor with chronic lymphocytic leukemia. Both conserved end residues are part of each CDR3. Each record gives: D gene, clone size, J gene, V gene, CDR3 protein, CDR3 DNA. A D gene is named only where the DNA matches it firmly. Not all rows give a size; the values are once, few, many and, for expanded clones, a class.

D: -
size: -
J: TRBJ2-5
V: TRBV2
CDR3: CASSQQGGETQYF
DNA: TGTGCCAGCAGTCAACAGGGGGGGGAGACCCAGTACTTC

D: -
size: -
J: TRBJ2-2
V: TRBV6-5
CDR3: CASSYSAVTGELFF
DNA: TGTGCCAGCAGTTACTCGGCAGTCACCGGGGAGCTGTTTTTT

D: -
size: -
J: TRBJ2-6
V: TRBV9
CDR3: CASSVDVRVGSGANVLTF
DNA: TGTGCCAGCAGCGTAGACGTCAGGGTGGGATCTGGGGCCAACGTCCTGACTTTC

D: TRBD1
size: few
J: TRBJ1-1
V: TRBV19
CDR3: CASWDSGMNTEAFF
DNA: TGTGCCAGTTGGGACAGCGGGATGAACACTGAAGCTTTCTTT

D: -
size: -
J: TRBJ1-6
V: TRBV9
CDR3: CASSVVDSLDSPLHF
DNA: TGTGCCAGCAGCGTAGTGGACTCCTTAGATTCACCCCTCCACTTT

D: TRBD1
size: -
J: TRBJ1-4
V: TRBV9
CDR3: CASSVAAGGLSEKLFF
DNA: TGTGCCAGCAGCGTAGCGGCAGGGGGGTTGTCTGAAAAACTGTTTTTT

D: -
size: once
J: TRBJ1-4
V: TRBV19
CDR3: CATRSGKLFF
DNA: TGTGCCACCCGGAGTGGAAAACTGTTTTTT

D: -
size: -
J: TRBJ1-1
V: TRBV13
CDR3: CASSLEEGPLPQNTEAFF
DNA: TGTGCCAGCAGCTTAGAAGAGGGGCCCCTGCCCCAAAACACTGAAGCTTTCTTT

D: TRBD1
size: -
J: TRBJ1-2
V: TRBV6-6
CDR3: CASRDLQGAHGYTF
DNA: TGTGCCAGCAGAGACTTACAGGGGGCTCATGGCTACACCTTC

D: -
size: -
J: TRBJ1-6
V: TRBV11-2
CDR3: CASSLIQAYNSPLHF
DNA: TGTGCCAGCAGCCTGATACAGGCCTATAATTCACCCCTCCACTTT

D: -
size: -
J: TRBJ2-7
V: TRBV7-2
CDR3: CASSLTWEYEQYF
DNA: TGTGCCAGCAGCTTAACCTGGGAATACGAGCAGTACTTC